This T cell receptor (beta chain) was recovered during a study of control samples from healthy donors and cancer patients. Repertoires were generated with immunoSEQ multiplex PCR, while TCRdb's copy carries only in-frame clones and drops some. The top ten clones hold 6% to 8% of a sample with more than 100,000 clones, roughly 92% of them seen once. V lost 3 bases and J lost 6, with 13 bases in between. This CDR3 contains 14 residues. Looked up from germline, CDR1 is SGDLS and CDR2 is YYNGEE. The receptor was isolated from a young woman in good health. The specimen was blood. This rearrangement joins TRBV9 to TRBJ1-5, with D hard to call. The CDR3, as DNA: TGTGCCAGCAGCGCCGACGCGGGCGGTCAGCCCCAGCATTTT. Its translation is CASSADAGGQPQHF.